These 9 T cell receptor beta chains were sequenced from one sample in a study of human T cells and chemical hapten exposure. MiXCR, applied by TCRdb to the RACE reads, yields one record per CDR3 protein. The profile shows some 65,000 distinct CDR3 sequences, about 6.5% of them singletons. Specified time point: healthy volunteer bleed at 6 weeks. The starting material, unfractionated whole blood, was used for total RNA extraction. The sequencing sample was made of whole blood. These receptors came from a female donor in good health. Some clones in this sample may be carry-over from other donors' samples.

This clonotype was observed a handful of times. The CDR3: CASSLARLNRGQNEKLFF. The CDR3 nucleotides are TGTGCCAGCAGCTTAGCGCGTTTGAACAGGGGACAGAATGAAAAACTGTTTTTT. The V and J genes are TRBV7-9 and TRBJ1-4; 7 positions agree with TRBD1. The trim removed 0 bases at V and 5 bases at J, leaving 12 bases unmatched. The CDR3 loop spans 18 amino acids. Germline CDR1 and CDR2: SEHNR and FQNEAQ (reference sequence).

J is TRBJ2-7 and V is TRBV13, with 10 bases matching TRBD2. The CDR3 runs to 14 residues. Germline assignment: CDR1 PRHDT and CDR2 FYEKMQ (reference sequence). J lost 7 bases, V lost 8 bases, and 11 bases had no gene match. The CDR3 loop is CASLRSSGRGEQYF. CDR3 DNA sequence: TGTGCCAGCTTGAGGTCTAGCGGGAGAGGGGAGCAGTACTTC.

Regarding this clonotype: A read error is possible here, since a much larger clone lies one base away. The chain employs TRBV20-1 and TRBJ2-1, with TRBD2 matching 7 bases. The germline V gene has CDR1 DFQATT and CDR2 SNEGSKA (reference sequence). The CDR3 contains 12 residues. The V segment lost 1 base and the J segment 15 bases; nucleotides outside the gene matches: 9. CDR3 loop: CSARVEGGSPFF. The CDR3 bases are TGCAGTGCTAGAGTTGAGGGCGGGAGCCCGTTCTTC.

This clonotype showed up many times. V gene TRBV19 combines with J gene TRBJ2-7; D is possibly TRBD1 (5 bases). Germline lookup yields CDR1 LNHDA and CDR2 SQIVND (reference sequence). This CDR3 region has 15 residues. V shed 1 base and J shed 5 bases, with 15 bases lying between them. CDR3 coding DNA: TGTGCCAGTAGTATAGGGGTAGGGGAAGAAAACGAGCAGTACTTC. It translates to CASSIGVGEENEQYF.

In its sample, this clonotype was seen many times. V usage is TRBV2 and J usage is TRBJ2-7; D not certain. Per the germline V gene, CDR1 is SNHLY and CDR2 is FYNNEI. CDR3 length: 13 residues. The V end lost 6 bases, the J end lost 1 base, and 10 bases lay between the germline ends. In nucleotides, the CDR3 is TGTGCCAGCAGGGCTTCACAATCCTACGAGCAGTACTTC. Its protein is CASRASQSYEQYF.

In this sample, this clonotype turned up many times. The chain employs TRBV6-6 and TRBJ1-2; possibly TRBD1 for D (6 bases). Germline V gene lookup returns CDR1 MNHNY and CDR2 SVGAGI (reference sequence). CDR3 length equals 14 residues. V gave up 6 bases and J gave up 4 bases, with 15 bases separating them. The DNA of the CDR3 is TGTGCCAGCAGCCGGAGGGGGGGTATCTATGGCTACACCTTC. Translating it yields CASSRRGGIYGYTF.

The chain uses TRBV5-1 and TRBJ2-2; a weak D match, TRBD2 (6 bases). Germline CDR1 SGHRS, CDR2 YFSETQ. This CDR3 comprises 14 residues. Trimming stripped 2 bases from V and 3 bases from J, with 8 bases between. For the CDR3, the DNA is TGCGCCAGCAGCTTAGGAGGGGACACCGGGGAGCTGTTTTTT. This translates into CASSLGGDTGELFF.

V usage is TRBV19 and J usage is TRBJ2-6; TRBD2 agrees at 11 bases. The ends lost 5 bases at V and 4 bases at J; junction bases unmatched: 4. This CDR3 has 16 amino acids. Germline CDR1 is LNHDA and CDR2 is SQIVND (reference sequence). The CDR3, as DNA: TGTGCCAGTAGTGATAGCGGGAGGGCCGGGGCCAACGTCCTGACTTTC. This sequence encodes CASSDSGRAGANVLTF.

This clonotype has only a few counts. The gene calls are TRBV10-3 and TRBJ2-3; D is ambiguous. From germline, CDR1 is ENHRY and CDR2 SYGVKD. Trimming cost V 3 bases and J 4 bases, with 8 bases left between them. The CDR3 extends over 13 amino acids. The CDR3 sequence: CAISDEAPDTQYF. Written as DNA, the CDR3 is TGTGCCATCAGTGACGAGGCCCCAGATACGCAGTATTTT.